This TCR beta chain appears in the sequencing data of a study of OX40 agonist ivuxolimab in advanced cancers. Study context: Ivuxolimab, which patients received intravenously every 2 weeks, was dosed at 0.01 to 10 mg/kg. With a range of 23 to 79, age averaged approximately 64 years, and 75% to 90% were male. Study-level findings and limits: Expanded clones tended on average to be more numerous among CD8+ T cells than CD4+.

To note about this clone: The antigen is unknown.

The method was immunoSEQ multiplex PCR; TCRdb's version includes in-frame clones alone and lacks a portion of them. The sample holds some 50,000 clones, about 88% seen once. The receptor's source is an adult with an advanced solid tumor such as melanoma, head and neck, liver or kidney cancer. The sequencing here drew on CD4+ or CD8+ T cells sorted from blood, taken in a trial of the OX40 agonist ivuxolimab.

The CDR3 nucleotides are TGTGCCAGCAGTATTCCTGGCGGGCCGCTCAATGAGCAGTTCTTC. Protein product: CASSIPGGPLNEQFF. The chain links TRBV27 to TRBJ2-1, with D possibly matching TRBD2 (5 bases). Germline CDR1 MNHEY, CDR2 SMNVEV (reference sequence). Deletions cut 5 bases from V and 6 bases from J, with 17 bases between. The CDR3 has 15 residues.